These 23 T cell receptor beta chains were sequenced from one sample in a study of T cells in Graves' hyperthyroidism and ophthalmopathy. The TCR beta CDR3 regions underwent amplification using RNA transcripts as the source. First-round RT-PCR targeting the TCR CDR3 was performed with the HTBI primer set. TCRdb redid the calling of the multiplex PCR reads with MiXCR, one entry per CDR3 protein. Of hundreds of thousands of distinct CDR3 sequences listed, about 38% are singletons. Input material: blood. Receptors originate from a man aged 18 to 29 with Graves' hyperthyroidism.

This chain links TRBV19 with TRBJ2-5; D is perhaps TRBD1 or TRBD2 (5 bases each). CDR3 length: 13 residues. Germline values: CDR1 LNHDA, CDR2 SQIVND (reference sequence). V was cut by 9 bases and J by 4 bases, with 15 bases left in between. CDR3 nucleotides: TGTGCCAGCCTTAAGCCGGGGACAGAGACCCAGTACTTC. Residues: CASLKPGTETQYF.

With respect to this clonotype: A read error may be the cause here, since a much bigger clone is one base away. A read error is likely, as this CDR3 ends without the conserved phenylalanine or tryptophan. V and J are TRBV2 and TRBJ1-1; 7 bases agree with TRBD1. Germline V gene sequence: CDR1 SNHLY, CDR2 FYNNEI. V lost 10 bases, J lost 5 bases, and 7 bases stayed unmatched. The CDR3 contains 12 residues. The CDR3 bases are TGTGCCATTTCCAGGGGGGGGACTGAAGCTTTCCTT. It yields the protein CAISRGGTEAFL.

Regarding this clonotype: A single base separates this from a much larger clone, so it may be a read error. The J gene is TRBJ1-6, the V gene TRBV12-3 or TRBV12-4; unclear D gene. Trimming removed 6 bases at V and 0 bases at J, with 6 bases between. The CDR3 has 14 residues. CDR3 DNA: TGTGCCAGCAGGCAGAGCTCCTATAATTCACCCCTCCACTTT. This gives the protein CASRQSSYNSPLHF.

The rearrangement uses TRBV2 and TRBJ1-4, with 7 bases lining up with TRBD1. V shed 4 bases, J shed 7 bases, and the junction held 9 bases outside the gene matches. The CDR3 runs to 15 residues. The germline V gene encodes CDR1 SNHLY and CDR2 FYNNEI. In DNA form, the CDR3 reads TGTGCCAGCAGTGGGGACAGCGCTGTGGGTGAAAAACTGTTTTTT. Protein product: CASSGDSAVGEKLFF.

In regard to this clonotype: The junction does not match germline at one end; this may be a read error. The rearrangement uses TRBV12-3 or TRBV12-4 and TRBJ2-6; tentatively, D is TRBD2 (5 bases). This CDR3 has 15 residues. CDR3 region: CASSTLRSGDNVLTF. The DNA for the CDR3 is TGTGCCAGCAGTACTCTCAGGTCCGGGGACAACGTCCTGACTTTC.

This clonotype was recorded at least ten times. Compared with germline, one end of the junction differs, possibly owing to a read error. This chain joins TRBV12-3 or TRBV12-4 and TRBJ2-5; 10 bases line up with TRBD2. There are 14 residues in the CDR3. In nucleotides, the CDR3 is TGTGCCAGCAGCTTAGTAGCGGGGGGAGAGACCCAGTACTTC. Amino acids: CASSLVAGGETQYF.

The chain recombines TRBV5-6 with TRBJ1-5; D may be TRBD1 (5 bases). The V gene lost 0 bases and the J gene lost 11 bases, with 6 bases spanning the gap. Germline V gives CDR1 SGHDT, CDR2 YYEEEE. This CDR3 region has 11 residues. CDR3 bases: TGTGCCAGCAGCTTGGAAGGGGCCCAGCATTTT. This sequence encodes CASSLEGAQHF.

This clonotype was seen repeatedly, ten times or more. The chain is built from TRBV7-6 and TRBJ2-2, with unresolved D. Germline CDR1 SGHVS, CDR2 FNYEAQ. This CDR3 spans 13 amino acids. Trimming left V 1 base short and J 7 bases short, with 7 bases between. CDR3 in amino acids: CASSLGLGGELFF. CDR3 sequence (DNA): TGTGCCAGCAGCTTAGGGCTGGGCGGGGAGCTGTTTTTT.

On this clonotype itself: Relative to the germline gene, one junction end is altered; a read error may explain this. V and J are TRBV7-2 and TRBJ1-6; D unclear. Germline CDR1 and CDR2: SGHTA and FQGNSA. This CDR3 spans 12 amino acids. The CDR3 coding sequence is TGCGCCAGCAGCCAAGATCTGGGGCCCCTCCACTTT. Translation gives CASSQDLGPLHF.

The chain carries TRBV29-1 and TRBJ2-5; 7 nucleotides agree with TRBD1. The CDR3 sequence is 12 residues long. The V and J ends lost 3 bases and 5 bases, in that order; junction bases with no gene match: 3. CDR1 SQVTM and CDR2 ANQGSEA come from the germline V gene. The DNA for the CDR3 is TGCAGCGTTGAGACAGGGATTGAGACCCAGTACTTC. It encodes CSVETGIETQYF.

A word on this clonotype: The CDR3 carries no conserved terminal phenylalanine or tryptophan, so it likely arises from a read error. V gene TRBV29-1 combines with J gene TRBJ1-1; 11 bases are a match to TRBD1. This CDR3 region has 14 residues. Germline CDR1 and CDR2: SQVTM and ANQGSEA. The DNA for the CDR3 is TGCGGCGTCCGGACAGGGGGCGCGAAAACTGAAGCTTTCCTT. It codes for CGVRTGGAKTEAFL.

This chain uses TRBV7-9 with TRBJ2-7; 8 bases align to TRBD1. This CDR3 spans 15 amino acids. Trimming at V came to 4 bases and at J to 4 bases, leaving 9 bases not matched to a gene. In germline, CDR1 is SEHNR, CDR2 FQNEAQ (reference sequence). CDR3 amino acids: CASSSSLRQGYEQYF. DNA of the CDR3: TGTGCCAGCAGCTCGTCCTTGAGACAGGGGTACGAGCAGTACTTC.

The V and J genes are TRBV7-2 and TRBJ2-7, with D unresolved. The V end was cut by 1 base, the J end by 3 bases, with 7 bases between. Germline values: CDR1 SGHTA, CDR2 FQGNSA. The CDR3 is 13 amino acids. In DNA, the CDR3 is TGTGCCAGCAGCTTAGTAGTCAGCTACGAGCAGTACTTC. Amino acids: CASSLVVSYEQYF.

There are many counts of this clonotype. As DNA, the CDR3 is TGCGCCACCATGGGGGGTGGCAATTCACCCCTCCACTTT. Its translation is CATMGGGNSPLHF. The chain has TRBV10-2 and TRBJ1-6; D is possibly TRBD1 (5 bases). The CDR3 has 13 residues. The V gene lost 10 bases and the J gene lost 7 bases, with 14 bases spanning the gap. Germline V gives CDR1 WSHSY, CDR2 SAAADI.

The table lists this clonotype with many counts. The J gene is TRBJ2-7, the V gene TRBV7-3, with D perhaps TRBD1 (5 bases). V gave up 8 bases and J gave up 6 bases, with 11 bases separating them. The CDR3 runs 11 residues. Germline-derived CDR1 and CDR2 are SGHTA and FQGTGA. Here the CDR3 reads CASGQGAEQYF. The CDR3 DNA is TGTGCCAGCGGTCAGGGCGCCGAGCAGTACTTC.

The table lists this clonotype with many counts. The V and J genes are TRBV20-1 and TRBJ1-5; 7 bases are a match to TRBD1. CDR1 and CDR2 (germline): DFQATT, SNEGSKA (reference sequence). This CDR3 is 13 amino acids long. Losses at the gene ends were 6 bases for V and 7 bases for J; bases not matched to a gene: 9. As DNA, the CDR3 is TGCAGTGCACCCACAGGGGTAGGGCAGCCCCAGCATTTT. Translating gives CSAPTGVGQPQHF.

V is TRBV7-7 and J is TRBJ2-5; TRBD2 aligns across 8 bases. Trimming cost V 5 bases and J 1 base; bases outside gene matches: 9. The CDR3 has 16 residues. In germline, CDR1 is SSHAT, CDR2 FNYEAQ (reference sequence). CDR3 in DNA: TGTGCCAGCAGCCATCCTGGACTAGCCGCCCAAGAGACCCAGTACTTC. Protein: CASSHPGLAAQETQYF.

This clonotype was seen at least ten times. The gene calls are TRBV7-3 and TRBJ1-6, with a possible D match to TRBD1 (5 bases). CDR1 and CDR2 (germline): SGHTA, FQGTGA. The V and J ends lost 2 bases and 5 bases respectively, with 10 bases between them. CDR3 length: 15 amino acids. CDR3 amino acids: CASSLGRAHNSPLHF. CDR3 nucleotides: TGTGCCAGCAGCTTAGGCAGGGCCCATAATTCACCCCTCCACTTT.

The chain is built from TRBV20-1 and TRBJ2-7; D uncertain. V dropped 0 bases and J dropped 3 bases, with 12 bases sitting between them. The CDR3 covers 14 residues. CDR1 and CDR2 from the germline V gene are DFQATT and SNEGSKA (reference sequence). The CDR3 bases are TGCAGTGCTAGAGATTACGGAGCCAACTACGAGCAGTACTTC. It encodes CSARDYGANYEQYF.

This clonotype was counted at least ten times. The chain carries TRBV10-3 and TRBJ1-1; 7 bases are a match to TRBD1. The CDR3 is 14 residues long. The germline V gene has CDR1 ENHRY and CDR2 SYGVKD. The V and J ends lost 6 bases and 7 bases, in that order; junction bases with no gene match: 11. CDR3 sequence reads: CAISYDRDGSEAFF. CDR3 DNA sequence: TGTGCCATCAGCTATGACAGGGATGGGAGTGAAGCTTTCTTT.

The sample holds a few counts of this clonotype. The V call is TRBV10-3, the J call TRBJ1-1; a possible D gene is TRBD1 (5 bases). From germline, CDR1 is ENHRY and CDR2 SYGVKD. There are 13 residues in the CDR3. Trimming stripped 6 bases from V and 1 base from J, with 9 bases between. Here the CDR3 reads CAIRLDRNTEAFF. DNA for the CDR3: TGTGCCATCAGACTCGACAGGAACACTGAAGCTTTCTTT.

Regarding this clonotype: No conserved phenylalanine or tryptophan is present at the end of the CDR3, so a read error is the likely explanation. The chain is built from TRBV29-1 and TRBJ2-7; D is uncertain. The CDR3 runs 11 residues. Germline assignment: CDR1 SQVTM and CDR2 ANQGSEA. The DNA for the CDR3 is TGCAGCGTTGAGGAAGCCTACAAGCAGTACCTC. Translated, it gives CSVEEAYKQYL.

This clonotype was seen repeatedly, ten times or more. An end of the junction differs from the germline gene, which may be a read error. The chain joins TRBV15 to TRBJ1-2; D is possibly TRBD1 (5 bases). Germline V gene lookup returns CDR1 LNHNV and CDR2 YYDKDF (reference sequence). The CDR3 is 15 amino acids. The CDR3 DNA is TGTGCCACCAGCAGAGTCGCGACAGACACGGATGGCTACGCCTTC. The encoded protein is CATSRVATDTDGYAF.